Listed here are 24 T cell receptor beta chains from one sample, sequenced in a study of T cells after yellow fever vaccination. Each CDR3 protein is one row after TCRdb ran MiXCR on the 5' RACE reads. There are 60,000 to 85,000 distinct CDR3 sequences in the sample; approximately 7% occur only once, and about 40% lies in the top ten. Source: CD8+ T cells sorted from PBMCs, taken about 41 days after the first yellow fever vaccination. Every receptor here comes from a young man who received the YFV17D yellow fever vaccine.

This clonotype was recorded many times. V usage is TRBV5-1 and J usage is TRBJ1-1; possibly TRBD1 for D (5 bases). The length of the CDR3 is 14 residues. V was cut by 7 bases and J by 1 base, with 14 bases left in between. Germline V gene data show CDR1 as SGHRS and CDR2 as YFSETQ. CDR3 sequence (DNA): TGCGCCAGCTTGGGCCCGGGGACGAACACTGAAGCTTTCTTT. Its protein product is CASLGPGTNTEAFF.

This clonotype appeared many times. The chain uses TRBV6-5 and TRBJ2-2, with 7 bases that match TRBD1. The CDR3 runs 16 residues. Germline V lookup: CDR1 MNHEY, CDR2 SVGAGI. V lost 3 bases, J lost 6 bases, and 10 bases stayed unmatched. The CDR3: CASSYGRGRYSGELFF. CDR3 bases: TGTGCCAGCAGTTATGGCAGGGGGAGATATTCCGGGGAGCTGTTTTTT.

The table lists this clonotype with a count of one. Sequence at one end of the junction differs from germline and may be a read error. The chain uses TRBV3-1 and TRBJ2-2; 8 bases align to TRBD1. Germline CDR1 and CDR2: LGHDT and YNNKEL (reference sequence). This CDR3 is 17 amino acids long. This CDR3 is CASSKEGQGFYTGELFF. CDR3 sequence (DNA): TGTGCCAGCAGCAAAGAAGGACAGGGATTTTACACCGGGGAGCTGTTTTTT.

The V call is TRBV4-3, the J call TRBJ2-5; 9 positions agree with TRBD1. This CDR3 is 17 amino acids long. Germline-derived CDR1 and CDR2 are LGHNA and YSLEER. J lost 5 bases, V lost 0 bases, and 10 bases had no gene match. The CDR3 nucleotides read TGCGCCAGCAGCCAAGAGGGGGACAGGGAGTGGTCGGAGACCCAGTACTTC. It encodes CASSQEGDREWSETQYF.

Many counts were recorded for this clonotype. The chain couples TRBV12-5 to TRBJ2-5; TRBD2 might be the D (5 bases). CDR1 and CDR2 from the germline V gene are LGHNT and FRNRAP. The CDR3 sequence is 14 residues long. V dropped 2 bases and J dropped 3 bases, with 10 bases sitting between them. CDR3 DNA sequence: TGTGCTAGTGGTTTGTATCCAGCGGAAGAGACCCAGTACTTC. This encodes CASGLYPAEETQYF.

This clonotype was found many times. V is TRBV7-2 and J is TRBJ2-2, with D perhaps TRBD2 (5 bases). The germline V gene encodes CDR1 SGHTA and CDR2 FQGNSA. This CDR3 spans 15 amino acids. The V end lost 5 bases, the J end lost 1 base, and 11 bases lay between the germline ends. The CDR3 is CASSRGPGNTGELFF. CDR3 nucleotide sequence: TGTGCCAGCAGCAGAGGGCCAGGGAACACCGGGGAGCTGTTTTTT.

The J gene is TRBJ2-5, the V gene TRBV7-3; 9 bases fit TRBD2. The ends lost 5 bases at V and 5 bases at J; junction bases unmatched: 12. Looked up from germline, CDR1 is SGHTA and CDR2 is FQGTGA. This CDR3 has 16 amino acids. The CDR3 region is CASSPGGGGALETQYF. The CDR3 DNA reads TGTGCCAGCAGCCCCGGCGGCGGGGGGGCCCTTGAGACCCAGTACTTC.

This clonotype was found once. The chain has TRBV5-6 and TRBJ2-2, with no clear D. The germline V gene encodes CDR1 SGHDT and CDR2 YYEEEE. Trimming left V 0 bases short and J 6 bases short, with 9 bases between. The CDR3 totals 14 residues. For the CDR3, the DNA is TGTGCCAGCAGCTTGGGGATCAATGCCGGGGAGCTGTTTTTT. As protein: CASSLGINAGELFF.

With respect to this clonotype: A much larger clone sits a single nucleotide away, making a read error possible. V is TRBV5-5 and J is TRBJ1-3; D may be TRBD1 (6 bases). This CDR3 region has 14 residues. CDR1 and CDR2 (germline): SGHKS, YYEKEE (reference sequence). The CDR3 loop reads CASSPTGTGNAIYF. The CDR3 DNA sequence: TGTGCCAGCAGCCCGACAGGAACGGGAAACGCCATATATTTT.

This clonotype has ten or more counts. The chain links TRBV12-3 or TRBV12-4 to TRBJ2-2; D is unclear. The CDR3 length is 13 residues. Trimming pared 3 bases from V and 3 bases from J, leaving 5 bases between. Here the CDR3 reads CASSLGYTGELFF. CDR3 bases: TGTGCCAGCAGTTTGGGGTACACCGGGGAGCTGTTTTTT.

This clonotype occurred many times. The chain has TRBV7-2 and TRBJ2-7; TRBD2 is a possible D gene (5 bases). The CDR3 is made up of 14 amino acids. Germline V lookup: CDR1 SGHTA, CDR2 FQGNSA. V dropped 4 bases and J dropped 0 bases, with 10 bases sitting between them. Written as DNA, the CDR3 is TGTGCCAGCAGCTGGACTGCGAGCTCCTACGAGCAGTACTTC. Residues: CASSWTASSYEQYF.

At least ten counts were recorded for this clonotype. This chain joins TRBV27 and TRBJ2-7; possible D gene TRBD2, 5 bases. Looked up from germline, CDR1 is MNHEY and CDR2 is SMNVEV (reference sequence). This CDR3 has 12 residues. The germline V and J ends were trimmed by 4 bases and 7 bases, with 11 bases remaining between them. The CDR3 DNA is TGTGCCAGCAGTTCGGGGTGGGGAGAGCAGTACTTC. Translation gives CASSSGWGEQYF.

Many counts were recorded for this clonotype. The chain joins TRBV29-1 to TRBJ1-1; D not certain. V was clipped by 2 bases and J by 6 bases, with 4 bases between them. Germline V gene sequence: CDR1 SQVTM, CDR2 ANQGSEA. The CDR3 spans 10 residues. The CDR3: CSVELSEAFF. As DNA, the CDR3 is TGCAGCGTTGAACTTTCTGAAGCTTTCTTT.

A few counts support this clonotype. This chain uses TRBV7-2 with TRBJ2-1; a weak D match, TRBD1 (6 bases). The CDR3 length is 15 residues. From germline, CDR1 is SGHTA and CDR2 FQGNSA. Trimming pared 5 bases from V and 2 bases from J, leaving 13 bases between. The CDR3 protein is CASSTRGGTYNEQFF. In nucleotides, the CDR3 is TGTGCCAGCAGCACTAGAGGGGGAACCTACAATGAGCAGTTCTTC.

In its sample, this clonotype was seen a few times. The chain has TRBV7-9 and TRBJ1-2, with 7 nucleotides matching TRBD1. V shed 3 bases and J 6 bases; nucleotides not matched to a gene: 13. In germline, CDR1 is SEHNR, CDR2 FQNEAQ (reference sequence). The CDR3 extends over 16 amino acids. In DNA, the CDR3 is TGTGCCAGCAGCTTTATGGGAGAAGAGGGGGCGGATGGCTACACCTTC. Amino acid sequence: CASSFMGEEGADGYTF.

This clonotype was picked up many times. This chain uses TRBV12-3 or TRBV12-4 with TRBJ2-1, with 10 bases fitting TRBD2. After removal of 8 bases from V and 2 bases from J, the junction contained 0 bases not matched to a gene. This CDR3 has 13 residues. CDR3 bases: TGTGCCAGCGGGACTAGCGCCTACAATGAGCAGTTCTTC. This encodes CASGTSAYNEQFF.

This clonotype was counted ten times or more. V is TRBV7-6 and J is TRBJ2-5; TRBD1 matches 12 bases. In germline, CDR1 is SGHVS, CDR2 FNYEAQ. V was pared by 1 base and J by 5 bases, with 5 bases of the junction left unmatched. The CDR3 is 16 amino acids. CDR3 loop: CASSLVGQGAWETQYF. CDR3 DNA: TGTGCCAGCAGCTTAGTGGGACAGGGGGCTTGGGAGACCCAGTACTTC.

This clonotype was detected ten times or more. The chain recombines TRBV13 with TRBJ1-1; perhaps TRBD1 as D (6 bases). The germline CDR1 and CDR2 sequences are PRHDT and FYEKMQ (reference sequence). V was pared by 3 bases and J by 8 bases, with 7 bases between. The CDR3 is 11 residues long. Here the CDR3 DNA reads TGTGCCAGCAGCTTCCAGGGGGAAGCTTTCTTT. It yields the protein CASSFQGEAFF.

This clonotype was counted many times. The chain couples TRBV21-1 to TRBJ2-7. TRBV21-1 is reported as a pseudogene. The CDR3 length is 15 residues. The CDR3 here is CASSKDKVPHYEQYV. CDR3 nucleotides: TGTGCCAGCAGCAAAGACAAGGTCCCTCACTACGAGCAGTACGTC.

This clonotype has ten or more counts. The chain employs TRBV4-1 and TRBJ2-2, with a tentative D call TRBD1 (5 bases). The ends were cut back, 2 bases at V and 6 bases at J, with 7 bases in the middle. This CDR3 has 13 residues. Germline loops: CDR1 MGHRA, CDR2 YSYEKL. DNA of the CDR3: TGCGCCAGCAGCCAACGACAGTCCGGGGAGCTGTTTTTT. It codes for CASSQRQSGELFF.

The chain links TRBV6-4 to TRBJ2-3, with 9 bases lining up with TRBD2. This CDR3 has 15 amino acids. The V segment lost 4 bases and the J segment 1 base; nucleotides outside the gene matches: 3. From germline, CDR1 is MRHNA and CDR2 SNTAGT. The CDR3 sequence is CASSAASGGTDTQYF. CDR3 DNA sequence: TGTGCCAGCAGTGCGGCTAGCGGGGGCACAGATACGCAGTATTTT.

This clonotype was observed a few times. The chain combines TRBV7-6 with TRBJ1-5; D remains ambiguous. The V and J ends lost 1 base and 4 bases respectively, with 11 bases between them. The germline CDR1 and CDR2 sequences are SGHVS and FNYEAQ. There are 15 residues in the CDR3. This CDR3 reads CASSLDPAGNQPQHF. CDR3 nucleotides: TGTGCCAGCAGCTTAGACCCGGCGGGGAATCAGCCCCAGCATTTT.

As DNA, the CDR3 is TGTGCCACGGGGGGACAGAACTTAAACTACAATGAGCAGTTCTTC. Amino acid sequence: CATGGQNLNYNEQFF. V gene TRBV7-8 combines with J gene TRBJ2-1, with D perhaps TRBD1 or TRBD2 (7 bases each). The CDR3 loop spans 15 amino acids. The germline V gene has CDR1 SGHVS and CDR2 FQNEAQ. Trimming cost V 10 bases and J 3 bases, with 19 bases left between them. The full variable domain, its missing parts supplied by reference TRBV7-8 and TRBJ2-1, is GAGVSQSPRYKVAKRGQDVALRCDPISGHVSLFWYQQALGQGPEFLTYFQNEAQLDKSGLPSDRFFAERPEGSVSTLKIQRTQQEDSAVYLCATGGQNLNYNEQFFGPGTRLTVL.

This clonotype was counted many times. The chain is built from TRBV7-9 and TRBJ2-1, with TRBD2 identical over 9 bases. The length of the CDR3 is 16 residues. The germline CDR1 and CDR2 sequences are SEHNR and FQNEAQ (reference sequence). V lost 0 bases and J lost 7; bases outside the gene matches: 7. The CDR3 bases are TGTGCCAGCAGCTTAGCGCTAGCGGGGATGTTGAATGAGCAGTTCTTC. It yields the protein CASSLALAGMLNEQFF.